This entry lists 12 T cell receptor beta chains sequenced from one sample in a study of blood T cells in healthy people across ages (dated by TCRdb to between 2014 and 2016). The library was obtained by 5' RACE. The sequencing machine was an Illumina HiSeq 2500. A second PCR of 7 to 11 cycles was run with a J-beta primer mix and a sample-barcoded 5' primer. The public reads were reprocessed in TCRdb via fastp at Q25 and MiXCR, keeping in-frame beta chains. Duplicate CDR3 protein sequences are folded into a single record with the most common DNA and genes. A total of 1.5 million to 2 million distinct CDR3 sequences appear in this sample, roughly 30% of them only once. 7.7% of the sample goes to the ten largest clones. Material: blood. These receptors all come from a woman aged 25 to 39 in good health.

V and J are TRBV7-2 and TRBJ2-3, with 8 bases aligning to TRBD1. Germline V gives CDR1 SGHTA, CDR2 FQGNSA. The V and J ends lost 1 base and 4 bases, in that order; junction bases with no gene match: 4. This CDR3 comprises 15 residues. The CDR3: CASSLDPTGADTQYF. CDR3 coding DNA: TGTGCCAGCAGCTTAGACCCGACAGGGGCAGATACGCAGTATTTT.

This clonotype was picked up a small number of times. The chain joins TRBV7-2 to TRBJ2-7; D could derive from TRBD1 or TRBD2 (5 bases each). V lost 5 bases and J 3 bases, leaving 17 bases between the germline ends. This CDR3 contains 15 residues. Germline-derived CDR1 and CDR2 are SGHTA and FQGNSA. CDR3 residues: CASSRPGTGNYEQYF. CDR3 DNA sequence: TGTGCCAGCAGCCGTCCGGGGACGGGAAACTACGAGCAGTACTTC. The entire variable domain, with the rest obtained from reference TRBV7-2 and TRBJ2-7, is as follows: GAGVSQSPSNKVTEKGKDVELRCDPISGHTALYWYRQSLGQGLEFLIYFQGNSAPDKSGLPSDRFSAERTGGSVSTLTIQRTQQEDSAVYLCASSRPGTGNYEQYFGPGTRLTVT.

The chain uses TRBV7-2 and TRBJ2-1; D gene ambiguous. The J call could be wrong; TRBJ2-7 is a better fit for the DNA end. The V gene's germline CDR1 is SGHTA and CDR2 FQGNSA. CDR3 size: 15 residues. In DNA form, the CDR3 reads TGTGCCAGCATCCGCCCCCGCACCTCCTACAATGAGCAGTACTTC. This gives the protein CASIRPRTSYNEQYF.

Comment on this clonotype: Just one base apart from a much larger clone, this may be a read error. The V and J genes are TRBV6-5 and TRBJ2-5; 9 bases agree with TRBD2. V lost 0 bases to trimming and J lost 13 bases; unmatched junction nucleotides: 12. Germline assignment: CDR1 MNHEY and CDR2 SVGAGI. The CDR3 spans 15 residues. This CDR3 is CASSYSRAGGYELYF. The CDR3, as DNA: TGTGCCAGCAGTTACTCGAGAGCGGGGGGCTACGAGCTGTACTTC.

The chain uses TRBV13 and TRBJ2-7, with 14 positions matching TRBD2. Germline V gene sequence: CDR1 PRHDT, CDR2 FYEKMQ (reference sequence). V shed 5 bases, J shed 2 bases, and the junction held 14 bases outside the gene matches. The length of the CDR3 is 19 residues. CDR3 DNA: TGTGCCAGCAGCAGCCGGGCGGGACTAGCGGGAGATGGAACCTACGAGCAGTACTTC. This encodes CASSSRAGLAGDGTYEQYF.

This clonotype appeared many times. V gene TRBV29-1 combines with J gene TRBJ2-7; either TRBD1 or TRBD2 may supply D (5 bases each). Trimming took off 6 bases at V and 2 bases at J, with 11 bases between the two ends. Per germline, CDR1 SQVTM and CDR2 ANQGSEA. This CDR3 has 12 amino acids. CDR3 nucleotide sequence: TGCAGCGTGGGGACCTACCCCTACGAGCAGTACTTC. Translated: CSVGTYPYEQYF.

In this sample, this clonotype turned up a few times. V gene TRBV9 combines with J gene TRBJ2-1; 11 nucleotides match TRBD2. This CDR3 spans 17 amino acids. The germline V gene encodes CDR1 SGDLS and CDR2 YYNGEE. Trimming took 3 bases from V and 5 from J; bases not matched to a gene: 10. CDR3 sequence (DNA): TGTGCCAGCAGCGGAAGACTAGCGGGGTGGGAAAACAATGAGCAGTTCTTC. As protein: CASSGRLAGWENNEQFF.

To note about this clonotype: Relative to the germline gene, one junction end is altered; a read error may explain this. V usage is TRBV5-5 and J usage is TRBJ2-7; maybe TRBD2 (6 bases). This CDR3 is built from 16 residues. From germline, CDR1 is SGHKS and CDR2 YYEKEE (reference sequence). The CDR3 reads CASSLLGRGSSYKQYF. The CDR3, as DNA: TGTGCCAGCAGCTTGCTCGGCCGGGGGAGCTCCTACAAGCAGTACTTC.

V and J are TRBV10-1 and TRBJ1-1; D is ambiguous. Germline lookup yields CDR1 WNHNN and CDR2 SYGVQD (reference sequence). Deletions cut 5 bases from V and 3 bases from J, with 10 bases between. The CDR3 runs to 13 residues. The CDR3, as DNA: TGCGCCAGCAGTCGGACGGCCTACACTGAAGCTTTCTTT. As protein: CASSRTAYTEAFF.

This clonotype was detected only a few times. The chain combines TRBV9 with TRBJ2-1, with TRBD2 matching over 9 bases. Germline CDR1 reads SGDLS; CDR2 reads YYNGEE. V lost 4 bases, J lost 6 bases, and 8 bases stayed unmatched. CDR3 size: 15 residues. CDR3 sequence (DNA): TGTGCCAGCAGCCCACCGGGCGGGGGGGCCAATGAGCAGTTCTTC. This gives the protein CASSPPGGGANEQFF.

The CDR3 protein is CSARVYSHNEQFF. CDR3 nucleotide sequence: TGCAGTGCTAGAGTTTACTCGCACAATGAGCAGTTCTTC. This rearrangement joins TRBV20-1 to TRBJ2-1; D unclear. The germline V gene has CDR1 DFQATT and CDR2 SNEGSKA (reference sequence). This CDR3 is built from 13 residues. The V gene lost 1 base and the J gene lost 5 bases, with 9 bases spanning the gap.

This clonotype was seen at least ten times. The rearrangement joins TRBV12-3 or TRBV12-4 to TRBJ2-3; 12 bases map to TRBD2. The CDR3 runs 15 residues. V lost 5 bases to trimming and J lost 2 bases; unmatched junction nucleotides: 2. The chain's CDR3 is CASSGLAGNTDTQYF. DNA for the CDR3: TGTGCCAGCAGTGGACTAGCGGGAAACACAGATACGCAGTATTTT.